Included here is one TCR beta chain sequence, with context. The record originates from a study of blood T cell repertoires in COVID-19. Study background: COVID-19 samples from acute and convalescent phases originated in the United States, Italy and Spain. The cDNA or gDNA used as material had been derived from T cells, B-cell-depleted T cells, or PBMCs.

In the source study's methods: Researchers report that nucleated cell counts were estimated from reference gene primer amplification. Method: immunoSEQ multiplex PCR; TCRdb's copy keeps in-frame clones and lacks some. That table is the source of V, J and clone size, and D and trimming were worked out from the DNA. The profile covers more than 300,000 clones, with around 86% appearing a single time and roughly 6% taken by the ten largest. Patients from Seattle were sampled longitudinally, starting during active infection. CDR3 size: 13 residues. Trimming cost V 2 bases and J 8 bases, with 11 bases left between them. Germline V CDR1 and CDR2: LNHDA, SQIVND (reference sequence).

The TCR was taken from a woman aged 45-65 years with COVID-19, enrolled during active disease. The source material was peripheral blood. The chain employs TRBV19 and TRBJ2-3; possible D gene TRBD1, 5 bases. CDR3 coding DNA: TGTGCCAGTAGTATATACCACAGGAGTACGCAGTATTTT. Translation gives CASSIYHRSTQYF.